This T cell receptor (beta chain) comes out of a study of blood T cell repertoires in COVID-19. Study context: Sources were T cells, B-cell-depleted T cells, or PBMCs; the material itself was cDNA or gDNA.

Those enrolled, adults aged roughly 18 to 89 years, came from about two dozen US areas. Cohort allocation depended upon clinical history that participants reported. Donors in Cohort 3 counted as recovered after two negative PCRs, clearance, or symptom resolution. The CDR3 has 16 amino acids. With 1 base removed from V and 4 bases from J, the gap between germline ends came to 16 bases. CDR1 is MNHEY, CDR2 SMNVEV, per germline (reference sequence). Repertoires were generated with immunoSEQ multiplex PCR, while TCRdb's copy carries only in-frame clones and drops some. The sample has 220,000 or so clones; 70% to 85% are singletons.

Sequenced material: PBMCs or T cells enriched from blood (not recorded which). This clonotype was obtained from a woman in her sixties who had recovered from COVID-19. The rearrangement joins TRBV27 to TRBJ1-1; a possible D gene is TRBD1 (5 bases). The CDR3 DNA sequence: TGTGCCAGCAGTTTATTAGGGGTTTCAGGGCGCACTGAAGCTTTCTTT. It codes for CASSLLGVSGRTEAFF.